These T cell receptor beta chains were read from a single sample in a study of T-cell reconstitution after alpha-beta-depleted transplantation in children. A single record per CDR3 protein comes from TCRdb applying MiXCR to the PCR reads. This sample has approximately 6,200 distinct CDR3 sequences; approximately 14% occur once, and the top ten carry approximately 5.9%. The sequences come from PBMCs, collected before TCRalphabeta/CD19-depleted stem cell transplant. These receptors all come from a boy aged 5-17 years with acute lymphoblastic leukemia, due to receive a stem cell transplant. CDR3s leave out the opening cysteine and the closing phenylalanine or tryptophan. D genes are given only for firm matches. Clone size, where shown, is once, few, many, or a class for clones that have expanded.

V gene: TRBV3-1; D gene: TRBD1; clone size: many; CDR3 length: 15; J gene: TRBJ2-3; CDR3 protein: ASSQHPTGPHTDTQY
V gene: TRBV5-6; D gene: TRBD2; clone size: medium-sized; CDR3 length: 15; J gene: TRBJ2-1; CDR3 protein: ASRTISGGTQYNEQF
V gene: TRBV7-2; D gene: NA; clone size: medium-sized; CDR3 length: 13; J gene: TRBJ1-3; CDR3 protein: ASSLGTASGNTIY
V gene: TRBV29-1; D gene: TRBD1; clone size: medium-sized; CDR3 length: 10; J gene: TRBJ2-4; CDR3 protein: SASTGKNIQY
V gene: TRBV5-1; D gene: TRBD1; clone size: medium-sized; CDR3 length: 12; J gene: TRBJ2-5; CDR3 protein: ASSLYRGEETQY
V gene: TRBV6-6; D gene: TRBD1; clone size: medium-sized; CDR3 length: 12; J gene: TRBJ1-2; CDR3 protein: ASRPGQGSNGYT
V gene: TRBV5-1; D gene: TRBD2; clone size: medium-sized; CDR3 length: 12; J gene: TRBJ2-2; CDR3 protein: ASKREGNTGELF
V gene: TRBV5-4; D gene: TRBD2; clone size: few; CDR3 length: 13; J gene: TRBJ2-2; CDR3 protein: ASSLAAGLGGELF
V gene: TRBV11-2; D gene: NA; clone size: medium-sized; CDR3 length: 13; J gene: TRBJ1-5; CDR3 protein: ASSGEAGSSQPQH
V gene: TRBV20-1; D gene: TRBD2; clone size: medium-sized; CDR3 length: 13; J gene: TRBJ2-5; CDR3 protein: SAIGVAGDQETQY
V gene: TRBV6-5; D gene: NA; clone size: medium-sized; CDR3 length: 12; J gene: TRBJ1-2; CDR3 protein: ASSFGMGRHGYT
V gene: TRBV20-1; D gene: TRBD1; clone size: medium-sized; CDR3 length: 15; J gene: TRBJ2-1; CDR3 protein: SAVRISGTGFLNEQF
V gene: TRBV4-3; D gene: TRBD1; clone size: medium-sized; CDR3 length: 13; J gene: TRBJ2-2; CDR3 protein: ASRTGTGFTGELF
V gene: TRBV29-1; D gene: NA; clone size: medium-sized; CDR3 length: 11; J gene: TRBJ1-2; CDR3 protein: SVGSGGNYGYT
V gene: TRBV12-3/TRBV12-4; D gene: NA; clone size: large; CDR3 length: 11; J gene: TRBJ2-7; CDR3 protein: ASSLTGRNEQY
V gene: TRBV28; D gene: NA; clone size: medium-sized; CDR3 length: 12; J gene: TRBJ2-5; CDR3 protein: ASSLSLFQETQY
V gene: TRBV20-1; D gene: NA; clone size: medium-sized; CDR3 length: 9; J gene: TRBJ1-2; CDR3 protein: SASEDPGYT
V gene: TRBV4-3; D gene: NA; clone size: medium-sized; CDR3 length: 13; J gene: TRBJ1-1; CDR3 protein: ASSQFSRGGTEAF
V gene: TRBV20-1; D gene: TRBD2; clone size: medium-sized; CDR3 length: 13; J gene: TRBJ2-5; CDR3 protein: SARTSGAQRETQY
V gene: TRBV12-3/TRBV12-4; D gene: NA; clone size: NA; CDR3 length: 15; J gene: TRBJ2-6; CDR3 protein: ASSYTGTFSGANVLT
V gene: TRBV15; D gene: NA; clone size: medium-sized; CDR3 length: 12; J gene: TRBJ1-1; CDR3 protein: ATSRGQGVVWAF
V gene: TRBV9; D gene: NA; clone size: medium-sized; CDR3 length: 14; J gene: TRBJ2-2; CDR3 protein: ASTPESHLNTGELF
V gene: TRBV10-2; D gene: TRBD1; clone size: NA; CDR3 length: 12; J gene: TRBJ2-3; CDR3 protein: ASSKGASTDTQY
V gene: TRBV4-3; D gene: TRBD1; clone size: medium-sized; CDR3 length: 12; J gene: TRBJ2-7; CDR3 protein: ASSPGQGGHEQY
V gene: TRBV30; D gene: NA; clone size: many; CDR3 length: 14; J gene: TRBJ1-2; CDR3 protein: AWSSPGPRVNYGYT
V gene: TRBV7-9; D gene: NA; clone size: medium-sized; CDR3 length: 12; J gene: TRBJ1-1; CDR3 protein: ASSLEPGGTEAF
V gene: TRBV5-1; D gene: TRBD2; clone size: medium-sized; CDR3 length: 12; J gene: TRBJ2-3; CDR3 protein: ASSEAGRQGTQY
V gene: TRBV6-2/TRBV6-3; D gene: TRBD2; clone size: medium-sized; CDR3 length: 14; J gene: TRBJ2-7; CDR3 protein: ASTPGGSGRTYEQY
V gene: TRBV28; D gene: TRBD1; clone size: medium-sized; CDR3 length: 14; J gene: TRBJ1-2; CDR3 protein: ASSLLAGGANYGYT
V gene: TRBV20-1; D gene: TRBD1; clone size: medium-sized; CDR3 length: 13; J gene: TRBJ1-5; CDR3 protein: SAKRGDRDDQPQH